The source of this T cell receptor beta chain is a study of shared clonotypes between healthy human individuals. Whole-study findings and limits: Larger estimated richness was generally seen in naive subsets than in memory subsets.

The method was immunoSEQ multiplex PCR; TCRdb's version includes in-frame clones alone and lacks a portion of them. The sample comprises about 1.5 million clones, approximately 98% of which are singletons, and about 0.4% rests with the top ten. This CDR3 region has 17 residues. Germline V gene lookup returns CDR1 SGHDN and CDR2 FVKESK. V dropped 0 bases and J dropped 6; count of bases not matched to a gene: 10. Remarks on this clone: The antigen is not known.

What was sequenced was naive CD4+ T cells sorted from blood. Stated subset: CD45RA+ positively selected. The clonotype comes from a man aged 25-40 years in good health. The chain is built from TRBV14 and TRBJ2-3; 9 bases map to TRBD2. CDR3 sequence: CASSQESSGRKTDTQYF. CDR3 DNA: TGTGCCAGCAGCCAAGAATCCAGCGGGAGGAAGACTGATACGCAGTATTTT.